The 7 T cell receptor beta chains below come from one sample, sequenced in a study of T cells after posttransplantation cyclophosphamide. Here immunoSEQ multiplex PCR was the method, and the copy in TCRdb shows in-frame clones only, minus some. The sample presents some 7,500 clones, none singletons. Cyclophosphamide on days +3 and +4 followed busulfan-fludarabine conditioning and a marrow graft. The material sequenced was PBMCs, taken after allogeneic stem cell transplant with posttransplant cyclophosphamide. Receptors originate from a male patient aged 18-29 years who received an allogeneic stem cell transplant from an unrelated donor, was CMV-positive, and had acute and chronic GVHD. Part of the T cells may come from the graft donor.

This clone was picked up many times. Its ends do not fully match the called genes, so a read error is possible. The V call is TRBV9, the J call TRBJ1-2; tentatively, D is TRBD1 (5 bases). Per germline, CDR1 SGDLS and CDR2 YYNGEE. This CDR3 is 12 amino acids long. The CDR3, as DNA: TGTGCCAGCAGCCCCGGGGGGGGACGTCTCGCCTTC. Its protein is CASSPGGGRLAF. Filled out from reference TRBV9 and TRBJ1-2, the complete variable domain reads DSGVTQTPKHLITATGQRVTLRCSPRSGDLSVYWYQQSLDQGLQFLIQYYNGEERAKGNILERFSAQQFPDLHSELNLSSLELGDSALYFCASSPGGGRLAFGSGTRLTVV.

This clone showed up many times. The V gene is TRBV19, the J gene TRBJ1-2; 9 nucleotides align to TRBD1. Per the germline V gene, CDR1 is LNHDA and CDR2 is SQIVND (reference sequence). The CDR3 contains 14 residues. V shed 4 bases and J 4 bases; nucleotides not matched to a gene: 4. The CDR3 sequence: CASSRGQGLYGYTF. DNA of the CDR3: TGTGCCAGTAGTAGGGGACAGGGCCTCTATGGCTACACCTTC.

This clone was counted many times. The chain uses TRBV13 and TRBJ1-1; 7 bases fit TRBD1. The V gene end was trimmed by 5 bases and the J gene end by 1 base; junction bases not matched to a gene: 4. Germline V gene data show CDR1 as PRHDT and CDR2 as FYEKMQ (reference sequence). This CDR3 spans 14 amino acids. The CDR3 here is CASSTRQGNTEAFF. The DNA of the CDR3 is TGTGCCAGCAGCACACGACAGGGGAACACTGAAGCTTTCTTT.

This clone is judged medium-sized. This rearrangement joins TRBV19 to TRBJ1-1; D is uncertain. From germline, CDR1 is LNHDA and CDR2 SQIVND (reference sequence). Trimming left V 3 bases short and J 1 base short, with 6 bases between. This CDR3 is 13 amino acids long. The CDR3 DNA reads as TGTGCCAGTAGTATTCGTTGGAACACTGAAGCTTTCTTT. Residues: CASSIRWNTEAFF.

This clone was seen at least ten times. The chain joins TRBV7-8 to TRBJ1-1; no firm D call. V lost 4 bases and J 1 base, leaving 10 bases between the germline ends. Germline CDR1 reads SGHVS; CDR2 reads FQNEAQ. The CDR3 runs 14 residues. CDR3 bases: TGTGCCAGCAGCTCCGGGAGATCGAACACTGAAGCTTTCTTT. Its translation is CASSSGRSNTEAFF.

At least ten counts were recorded for this clone. This chain's CDR3 is CASSIDWPGRISNEKLFF. The CDR3 DNA reads as TGTGCCAGTAGTATAGATTGGCCAGGAAGGATTTCTAATGAAAAACTGTTTTTT. The gene calls are TRBV19 and TRBJ1-4; no clear D. This CDR3 comprises 18 residues. CDR1 is LNHDA, CDR2 SQIVND, per germline (reference sequence). V gave up 0 bases and J gave up 3 bases, with 17 bases separating them.

In its sample, this clone was seen many times. The V gene is TRBV19, the J gene TRBJ2-3, with D perhaps TRBD2 (5 bases). Germline V gives CDR1 LNHDA, CDR2 SQIVND (reference sequence). V was cut by 1 base and J by 4 bases, with 12 bases left in between. The CDR3 contains 15 residues. Written as DNA, the CDR3 is TGTGCCAGTAGTATAGTTCCTAGAGCGGCAGATACGCAGTATTTT. This encodes CASSIVPRAADTQYF.